This T cell receptor beta chain was retrieved from a study of shared clonotypes between healthy human individuals. Method: immunoSEQ multiplex PCR; TCRdb's copy keeps in-frame clones and lacks some. Of around 2,000,000 clones listed, roughly 91% are singletons. CD45RO-negative, CCR7-positively selected cells formed the naive CD8 fraction, excluding terminally differentiated effector memory CD45RA+ cells. The CDR3 runs 14 residues. With V trimmed by 8 bases and J by 7 bases, 6 bases remained unmatched. CDR1 and CDR2 (germline): SNHLY, FYNNEI. The source of this sequence is a man between 18 and 29 years old in good health. Some clones in this sample may be carry-over from other donors' samples. Sequencing input: naive CD8+ T cells from PBMCs. The chain has TRBV2 and TRBJ2-1; 12 bases line up with TRBD2. The CDR3 here is CASQTSGRRNEQFF. CDR3 coding DNA: TGTGCCAGCCAGACTAGCGGGAGACGGAATGAGCAGTTCTTC.